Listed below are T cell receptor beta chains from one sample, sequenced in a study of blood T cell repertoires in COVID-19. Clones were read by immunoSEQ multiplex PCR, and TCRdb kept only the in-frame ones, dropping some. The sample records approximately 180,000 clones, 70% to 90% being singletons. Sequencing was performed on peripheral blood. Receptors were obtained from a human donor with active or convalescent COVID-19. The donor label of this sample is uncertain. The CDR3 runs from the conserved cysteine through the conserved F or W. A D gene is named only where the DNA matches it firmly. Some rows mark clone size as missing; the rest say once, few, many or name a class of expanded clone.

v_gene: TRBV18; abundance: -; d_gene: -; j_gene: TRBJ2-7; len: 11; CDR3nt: TGTGCCAGCTCAGACAGGTTCGAGCAGTACTTC; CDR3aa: CASSDRFEQYF
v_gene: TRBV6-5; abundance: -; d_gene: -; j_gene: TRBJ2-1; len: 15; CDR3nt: TGTGCCAGCAGTTACGGGGGGGCCCCCTACAATGAGCAGTTCTTC; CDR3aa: CASSYGGAPYNEQFF
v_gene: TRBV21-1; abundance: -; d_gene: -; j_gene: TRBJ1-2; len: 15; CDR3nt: TGTGCCAGCATCAAGCAAACACTAACTAACTATGGCTACACCTTC; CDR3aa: CASIKQTLTNYGYTF
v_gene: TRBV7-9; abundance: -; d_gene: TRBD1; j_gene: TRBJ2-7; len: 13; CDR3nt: TGTGCCAGCAGCTCGGGACAGCTCTACGAGCAGTACTTC; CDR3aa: CASSSGQLYEQYF
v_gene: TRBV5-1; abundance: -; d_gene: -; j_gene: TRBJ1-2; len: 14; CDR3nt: TGCGCCAGCAGCTTAGAGGGATCGGGCTATGGCTACACCTTC; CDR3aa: CASSLEGSGYGYTF
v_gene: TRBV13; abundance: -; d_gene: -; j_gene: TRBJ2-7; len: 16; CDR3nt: TGTGCCAGCAGCTCCTCCTTAGCGGCAGGTTCCTACGAGCAGTACTTC; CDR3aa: CASSSSLAAGSYEQYF
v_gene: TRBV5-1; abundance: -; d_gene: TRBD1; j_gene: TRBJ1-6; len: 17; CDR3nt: TGCGCCAGCAGCTTCCGGGACAGGAGCTCCTATAATTCACCCCTCCACTTT; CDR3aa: CASSFRDRSSYNSPLHF
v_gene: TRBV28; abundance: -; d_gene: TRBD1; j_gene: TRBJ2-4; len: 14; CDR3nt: TGTGCCAGCAGCTCTGGGACAGGGAAAAACATTCAGTACTTC; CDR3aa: CASSSGTGKNIQYF
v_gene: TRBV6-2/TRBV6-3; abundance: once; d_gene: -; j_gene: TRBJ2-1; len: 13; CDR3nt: TGTGCCAGCAGTTTAAATTCGAGGAGTGAGCAGTTCTTC; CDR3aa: CASSLNSRSEQFF
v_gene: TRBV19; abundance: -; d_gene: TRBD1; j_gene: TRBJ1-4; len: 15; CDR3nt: TGTGCCAGTAGCCGACAGGGAACAACTAATGAAAAACTGTTTTTT; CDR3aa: CASSRQGTTNEKLFF
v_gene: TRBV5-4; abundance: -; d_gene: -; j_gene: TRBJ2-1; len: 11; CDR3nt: TGTGCCAGCAGCTTCGACAATGAGCAGTTCTTC; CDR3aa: CASSFDNEQFF
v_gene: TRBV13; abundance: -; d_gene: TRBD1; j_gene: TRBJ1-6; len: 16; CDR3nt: TGTGCCAGCAGCTCCCGGGACAGCTCCTATAATTCACCCCTCCACTTT; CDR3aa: CASSSRDSSYNSPLHF
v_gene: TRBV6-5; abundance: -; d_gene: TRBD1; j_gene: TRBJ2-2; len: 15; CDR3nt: TGTGCCAGCAGTTACTTCAGGGGGTTAAAGGGGGAGCTGTTTTTT; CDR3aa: CASSYFRGLKGELFF